The 31 T cell receptor beta chains in this list originate from one sample, sequenced in a study of blood T cells in healthy people across ages. With a J-beta primer mix and a sample-barcoded 5' primer, a second PCR ran roughly 7 to 11 cycles. TCRdb called the 5' RACE reads again in MiXCR, with one record for every CDR3 protein. Among roughly 860,000 distinct CDR3 sequences listed, approximately 59% were seen once. The source material was blood. Source of these receptors: a man aged 25-40 years in good health.

The V call is TRBV7-9, the J call TRBJ2-3; TRBD2 aligns across 11 bases. The CDR3 consists of 15 residues. V lost 3 bases and J lost 3; bases outside the gene matches: 2. CDR1 is SEHNR and CDR2 is FQNEAQ in the germline V gene (reference sequence). The CDR3 region has the DNA TGTGCCAGCAGCTTGACTAGCGGGGCGACAGATACGCAGTATTTT. The encoded protein is CASSLTSGATDTQYF.

The genes are TRBV6-5 and TRBJ2-1; possibly TRBD1 for D (6 bases). This CDR3 spans 15 amino acids. Germline V gives CDR1 MNHEY, CDR2 SVGAGI. V lost 0 bases and J lost 4, with 10 bases in between. The CDR3 reads CASSYSSRGYNEQFF. CDR3 DNA sequence: TGTGCCAGCAGTTACTCGAGTAGGGGGTACAATGAGCAGTTCTTC.

This clonotype was counted a few times. This chain links TRBV7-9 with TRBJ1-2; TRBD1 might be the D (6 bases). V shed 5 bases and J shed 1 base, with 14 bases lying between them. CDR3 length equals 15 residues. The V gene's germline CDR1 is SEHNR and CDR2 FQNEAQ (reference sequence). CDR3 sequence (DNA): TGTGCCAGCAGCCCCGGTCAAGGGGGTAACTATGGCTACACCTTC. Residues: CASSPGQGGNYGYTF.

The rearrangement joins TRBV29-1 to TRBJ2-2; the match to TRBD1 covers 7 bases. The CDR3 runs 14 residues. Germline V gene lookup returns CDR1 SQVTM and CDR2 ANQGSEA. The ends lost 7 bases at V and 7 bases at J; junction bases unmatched: 12. The chain's CDR3 is CSAPGGSGSGELFF. CDR3 nucleotides: TGCAGCGCGCCAGGGGGTTCGGGAAGCGGGGAGCTGTTTTTT.

The chain joins TRBV5-1 to TRBJ2-1, with 9 bases lining up with TRBD2. V was clipped by 7 bases and J by 6 bases; unmatched bases: 14. The CDR3 has 16 residues. Per the germline V gene, CDR1 is SGHRS and CDR2 is YFSETQ. The CDR3 DNA reads as TGCGCCAGCTCCTTCCCGCGGGGGGGCCTGTCCAATGAGCAGTTCTTC. Amino acid sequence: CASSFPRGGLSNEQFF. The full variable domain, completed using reference TRBV5-1 and TRBJ2-1, is KAGVTQTPRYLIKTRGQQVTLSCSPISGHRSVSWYQQTPGQGLQFLFEYFSETQRNKGNFPGRFSGRQFSNSRSEMNVSTLELGDSALYLCASSFPRGGLSNEQFFGPGTRLTVL.

The rearrangement links TRBV2 to TRBJ2-2; D perhaps matches TRBD1 (6 bases). The CDR3 spans 15 residues. V was cut by 6 bases and J by 7 bases, with 18 bases left in between. Per germline, CDR1 SNHLY and CDR2 FYNNEI. The CDR3 reads CASSGTPNSGGELFF. The CDR3 coding sequence is TGTGCCAGCAGCGGGACACCTAATAGTGGCGGGGAGCTGTTTTTT.

The rearrangement links TRBV12-3 or TRBV12-4 to TRBJ1-5, with D unclear. The CDR3 length is 14 residues. The V gene lost 6 bases and the J gene lost 6 bases, with 15 bases spanning the gap. CDR3 residues: CASSLNWGIQPQHF. The CDR3 bases are TGTGCCAGCAGCCTTAACTGGGGAATTCAGCCCCAGCATTTT.

The chain joins TRBV25-1 to TRBJ1-1, with D unclear. Trimming left V 8 bases short and J 1 base short, with 11 bases between. Germline CDR1 reads MGHDK; CDR2 reads SYGVNS. The CDR3 consists of 13 residues. The CDR3 DNA is TGTGCCAGCCTCTCTCCAGGGAACACTGAAGCTTTCTTT. It is translated as CASLSPGNTEAFF.

The chain carries TRBV29-1 and TRBJ1-2; TRBD1 agrees at 8 bases. The CDR3 is 13 amino acids. In germline, CDR1 is SQVTM, CDR2 ANQGSEA. V lost 3 bases, J lost 2 bases, and 2 bases stayed unmatched. The CDR3 sequence: CSVERTGNYGYTF. The CDR3 bases are TGCAGCGTTGAGAGGACAGGGAACTATGGCTACACCTTC.

This clonotype was found a few times. The V call is TRBV20-1, the J call TRBJ2-1; 7 bases align to TRBD2. CDR1 and CDR2 (germline): DFQATT, SNEGSKA (reference sequence). The CDR3 is 17 residues long. The J segment lost 1 base and the V segment lost 3 bases, leaving 12 bases of the junction unmatched. The CDR3: CSASRAPSGGSYNEQFF. CDR3 nucleotide sequence: TGCAGTGCTAGCCGCGCCCCCTCCGGGGGGTCCTACAATGAGCAGTTCTTC.

This clonotype appeared a few times. The chain combines TRBV12-3 or TRBV12-4 with TRBJ2-1, with 13 bases that match TRBD2. CDR3 length equals 15 residues. V lost 6 bases and J lost 7; bases outside the gene matches: 6. CDR3: CASRQGTSGVNEQFF. DNA of the CDR3: TGTGCCAGCAGGCAAGGGACTAGCGGGGTGAATGAGCAGTTCTTC.

The gene calls are TRBV28 and TRBJ2-7; tentative D call: TRBD2 (6 bases). Trimming pared 3 bases from V and 1 base from J, leaving 10 bases between. Germline CDR1 MDHEN, CDR2 SYDVKM. CDR3 length: 14 residues. CDR3 sequence: CASSFGGESYEQYF. The CDR3, as DNA: TGTGCCAGCAGTTTTGGCGGGGAGTCCTACGAGCAGTACTTC. Using reference TRBV28 and TRBJ2-7 for the parts outside the CDR3, the full variable domain is DVKVTQSSRYLVKRTGEKVFLECVQDMDHENMFWYRQDPGLGLRLIYFSYDVKMKEKGDIPEGYSVSREKKERFSLILESASTNQTSMYLCASSFGGESYEQYFGPGTRLTVT.

The chain joins TRBV6-5 to TRBJ2-3; D is uncertain. V lost 7 bases, J lost 0 bases, and 14 bases lay in between. The CDR3 sequence is 15 residues long. Per the germline V gene, CDR1 is MNHEY and CDR2 is SVGAGI. The DNA for the CDR3 is TGTGCCAGCACCAAGGGCGTGTCTAGCACAGATACGCAGTATTTT. As protein: CASTKGVSSTDTQYF.

This clonotype was counted many times. The V call is TRBV7-2, the J call TRBJ2-3; the D gene is possibly TRBD2 (7 bases). This CDR3 is built from 15 residues. Germline V gene lookup returns CDR1 SGHTA and CDR2 FQGNSA. The germline V and J ends were trimmed by 5 bases and 6 bases, with 18 bases remaining between them. This chain's CDR3 is CASSPLGGAGDTQYF. CDR3 coding DNA: TGTGCCAGCAGCCCCCTAGGGGGGGCGGGGGATACGCAGTATTTT.

The rearrangement uses TRBV20-1 and TRBJ2-4; maybe TRBD1 (6 bases). The J call is in doubt because the DNA end fits TRBJ2-7 better. The CDR3 extends over 14 amino acids. CDR1 is DFQATT, CDR2 SNEGSKA, per germline (reference sequence). CDR3 bases: TGCAGTGCCACAACCGGGACACACCTCTACGAGCAGTACTTC. Encoded protein: CSATTGTHLYEQYF.

In its sample, this clonotype was seen once. The chain combines TRBV4-3 with TRBJ2-1; D ambiguous. The V end was cut by 3 bases, the J end by 9 bases, with 18 bases between. Germline V gives CDR1 LGHNA, CDR2 YSLEER. CDR3 length: 15 residues. The CDR3 is CASSQKVEYASEQFF. The DNA of the CDR3 is TGCGCCAGCAGCCAGAAGGTGGAGTATGCCAGTGAGCAGTTCTTC.

This chain connects TRBV28 to TRBJ1-6; 9 nucleotides match TRBD1. V lost 4 bases and J lost 0; bases outside the gene matches: 7. The CDR3 loop spans 18 amino acids. Germline V gene lookup returns CDR1 MDHEN and CDR2 SYDVKM. The CDR3 DNA reads TGTGCCAGCAGTTACGCCGGGACAGGGAGCTCCTATAATTCACCCCTCCACTTT. This codes for CASSYAGTGSSYNSPLHF.

This chain links TRBV7-2 with TRBJ2-7; D is perhaps TRBD1 (5 bases). CDR3 size: 15 residues. CDR1 and CDR2 from the germline V gene are SGHTA and FQGNSA. Trimming stripped 2 bases from V and 2 bases from J, with 13 bases between. Written as DNA, the CDR3 is TGTGCCAGCAGCTTATTAGGCAGGGCGACCTACGAGCAGTACTTC. Its translation: CASSLLGRATYEQYF.

The CDR3: CASSFYRGPNEKLFF. In DNA, the CDR3 is TGTGCCAGCAGTTTCTATAGGGGTCCTAATGAAAAACTGTTTTTT. The chain has TRBV28 and TRBJ1-4; D perhaps matches TRBD1 (5 bases). The CDR3 length is 15 residues. Germline assignment: CDR1 MDHEN and CDR2 SYDVKM. V was cut by 3 bases and J by 3 bases, with 11 bases left in between.

This clonotype was counted a few times. The chain carries TRBV20-1 and TRBJ2-7; no clear D. Trimming removed 3 bases from V and 6 bases from J, with 6 bases in between. Germline V gene lookup returns CDR1 DFQATT and CDR2 SNEGSKA (reference sequence). This CDR3 is 10 amino acids long. The CDR3: CSASWGEQYF. The CDR3 nucleotides are TGCAGTGCTAGCTGGGGCGAGCAGTACTTC.

This chain joins TRBV7-2 and TRBJ2-1, with 7 bases matching TRBD2. Germline V lookup: CDR1 SGHTA, CDR2 FQGNSA. The V gene end was trimmed by 1 base and the J gene end by 4 bases; junction bases not matched to a gene: 7. This CDR3 is built from 16 residues. The CDR3 reads CASSLGGPAGYNEQFF. CDR3 nucleotide sequence: TGTGCCAGCAGCTTAGGTGGGCCAGCGGGGTACAATGAGCAGTTCTTC.

The chain joins TRBV15 to TRBJ2-7; no clear D. This CDR3 is 14 amino acids long. V lost 0 bases to trimming and J lost 0 bases, with 6 bases between them. Germline V gene lookup returns CDR1 LNHNV and CDR2 YYDKDF (reference sequence). As DNA, the CDR3 is TGTGCCACCAGCAGAGAGGGTATCTCCTACGAGCAGTACTTC. This encodes CATSREGISYEQYF.

As regards this clonotype: At one end, the junction sequence differs from germline, possibly due to a read error. The CDR3 DNA reads TGTGCCAGCAGTTACAGGGCCCTCTACGAGCGGTACTTC. Translated, it gives CASSYRALYERYF. This sequence joins TRBV6-2 or TRBV6-3 and TRBJ2-7; unclear D gene. The CDR3 sequence is 13 residues long. Germline CDR1 and CDR2: MNHEY and SVGEGT.

The V and J genes are TRBV15 and TRBJ1-2, with D unclear. Per the germline V gene, CDR1 is LNHNV and CDR2 is YYDKDF (reference sequence). Trimming took 1 base from V and 0 from J, leaving 9 bases between them. The CDR3 runs to 15 residues. This CDR3 reads CATSRVGESNYGYTF. The DNA of the CDR3 is TGTGCCACCAGCAGAGTAGGCGAGTCTAACTATGGCTACACCTTC.

This clonotype showed up just a few times. V usage is TRBV9 and J usage is TRBJ1-2, with a tentative D call TRBD1 (5 bases). Germline CDR1 and CDR2: SGDLS and YYNGEE. The CDR3 runs to 15 residues. V was cut by 4 bases and J by 1 base, with 14 bases left in between. CDR3 in DNA: TGTGCCAGCAGCCCCCATACGACAGATAACTATGGCTACACCTTC. Its protein is CASSPHTTDNYGYTF.

This clonotype appeared a few times. V usage is TRBV25-1 and J usage is TRBJ2-1; 8 nucleotides align to TRBD1. Germline-derived CDR1 and CDR2 are MGHDK and SYGVNS. The CDR3 sequence is 14 residues long. J lost 6 bases, V lost 3 bases, and 4 bases had no gene match. The CDR3 bases are TGTGCCAGCAGTGAGCAGGGGGCTGGCAATGAGCAGTTCTTC. It yields the protein CASSEQGAGNEQFF. Supplemented by reference TRBV25-1 and TRBJ2-1, the full variable domain reads EADIYQTPRYLVIGTGKKITLECSQTMGHDKMYWYQQDPGMELHLIHYSYGVNSTEKGDLSSESTVSRIRTEHFPLTLESARPSHTSQYLCASSEQGAGNEQFFGPGTRLTVL.

Written as DNA, the CDR3 is TGTGCCAGCAGCCTAGGACTAGTAGGCCAAGTTAATCAAGAGACCCAGTACTTC. Protein product: CASSLGLVGQVNQETQYF. The chain combines TRBV4-2 with TRBJ2-5, with 7 bases identical to TRBD2. This CDR3 is 18 amino acids long. The V and J ends lost 4 bases and 2 bases, in that order; junction bases with no gene match: 16. Germline V gene data show CDR1 as LGHNA and CDR2 as YNFKEQ.

This clonotype was seen only once. The chain employs TRBV9 and TRBJ2-7; D is perhaps TRBD1 or TRBD2 (5 bases each). The CDR3 has 14 amino acids. V was trimmed by 3 bases and J by 5 bases, leaving 15 bases between them. Germline CDR1 reads SGDLS; CDR2 reads YYNGEE. CDR3: CASSDGGGANEQYF. The CDR3 coding sequence is TGTGCCAGCAGCGACGGTGGGGGTGCCAACGAGCAGTACTTC.

This clonotype has a handful of counts. The chain uses TRBV29-1 and TRBJ2-1; a possible D gene is TRBD1 (6 bases). The CDR3 spans 13 residues. The ends were cut back, 5 bases at V and 5 bases at J, with 13 bases in the middle. Germline V gene sequence: CDR1 SQVTM, CDR2 ANQGSEA. The CDR3 coding sequence is TGCAGCGTTTCAGGGGACATTGACAATGAGCAGTTCTTC. Its translation: CSVSGDIDNEQFF.

This chain joins TRBV20-1 and TRBJ2-1, with 11 bases that match TRBD1. After removal of 6 bases from V and 8 bases from J, the junction contained 12 bases not matched to a gene. This CDR3 is built from 15 residues. Looked up from germline, CDR1 is DFQATT and CDR2 is SNEGSKA (reference sequence). The CDR3 protein is CSADPGTGGLDEQFF. CDR3 sequence (DNA): TGCAGTGCGGACCCCGGGACAGGGGGTTTGGATGAGCAGTTCTTC.

This clonotype was detected a few times. The chain uses TRBV6-5 and TRBJ2-1, with D possibly matching TRBD2 (7 bases). CDR3 length: 15 residues. The V and J ends lost 4 bases and 3 bases respectively, with 13 bases between them. Per germline, CDR1 MNHEY and CDR2 SVGAGI. The CDR3 region has the DNA TGTGCCAGCAGTTTAGAGGGGGGGGTCTACAATGAGCAGTTCTTC. Translating it yields CASSLEGGVYNEQFF.